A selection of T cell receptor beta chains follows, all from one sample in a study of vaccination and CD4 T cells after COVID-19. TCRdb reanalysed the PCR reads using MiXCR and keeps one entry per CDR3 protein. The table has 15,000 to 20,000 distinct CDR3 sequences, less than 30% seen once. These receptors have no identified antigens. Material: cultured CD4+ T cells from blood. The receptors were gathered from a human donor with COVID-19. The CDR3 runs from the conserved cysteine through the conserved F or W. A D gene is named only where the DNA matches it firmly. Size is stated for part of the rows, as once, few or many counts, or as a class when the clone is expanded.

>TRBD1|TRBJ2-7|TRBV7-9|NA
CASSFTQGRYEQYF
TGTGCCAGCAGCTTTACACAGGGGCGATACGAGCAGTACTTC
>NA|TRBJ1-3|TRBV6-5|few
CASSFDIGSGNTIYF
TGTGCCAGCAGTTTCGACATAGGCTCTGGAAACACCATATATTTT
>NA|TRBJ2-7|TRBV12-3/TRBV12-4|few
CASSLGSGGAYEQYF
TGTGCCAGCAGTTTAGGGTCAGGGGGGGCCTACGAGCAGTACTTC
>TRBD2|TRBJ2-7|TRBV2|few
CASTRLASSYEQYF
TGTGCCAGCACCCGACTAGCTTCCTCCTACGAGCAGTACTTC
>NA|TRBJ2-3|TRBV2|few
CASSVFGTDTQYF
TGTGCCAGCAGTGTGTTCGGCACAGATACGCAGTATTTT
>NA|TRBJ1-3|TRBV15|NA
CATSRDLQAFSGNTIYF
TGTGCCACCAGCAGAGATCTCCAGGCCTTCTCTGGAAACACCATATATTTT
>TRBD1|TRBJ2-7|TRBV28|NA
CASSSIQGTYEQYF
TGTGCCAGCAGTTCGATACAGGGGACGTACGAGCAGTACTTC
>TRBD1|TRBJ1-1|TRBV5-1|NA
CASSLLTGGLNTEAFF
TGCGCCAGCAGCTTGTTGACAGGGGGTTTGAACACTGAAGCTTTCTTT
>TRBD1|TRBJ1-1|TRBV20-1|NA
CSARETGDRAEAFF
TGCAGTGCTAGAGAGACAGGGGATAGGGCTGAAGCTTTCTTT
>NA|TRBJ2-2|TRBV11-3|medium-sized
CASSTQGGLYTGELFF
TGTGCCAGCAGCACCCAAGGGGGACTATACACCGGGGAGCTGTTTTTT
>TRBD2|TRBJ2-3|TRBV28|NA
CAGSGTSAFEDTQYF
TGTGCCGGCTCCGGGACTAGCGCGTTCGAAGATACGCAGTATTTT
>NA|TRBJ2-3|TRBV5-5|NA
CASSWVGGSSTDTQYF
TGTGCCAGCAGCTGGGTCGGGGGCTCTAGCACAGATACGCAGTATTTT
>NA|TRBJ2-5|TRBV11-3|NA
CASSFIRGRETQYF
TGTGCCAGCAGCTTCATAAGGGGTCGGGAGACCCAGTACTTC
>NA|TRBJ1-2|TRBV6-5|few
CASSYGNYGYTF
TGTGCCAGCAGTTACGGGAACTATGGCTACACCTTC
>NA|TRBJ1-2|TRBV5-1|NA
CASSQGDSNYGYTF
TGCGCCAGCAGTCAGGGAGATTCTAACTATGGCTACACCTTC
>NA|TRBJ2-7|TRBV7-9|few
CASSEGGRTYEQYF
TGTGCCAGCAGCGAAGGTGGGAGAACCTACGAGCAGTACTTC
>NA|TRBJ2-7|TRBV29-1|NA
CSVDIGTYEQYF
TGCAGCGTTGATATCGGGACCTACGAGCAGTACTTC
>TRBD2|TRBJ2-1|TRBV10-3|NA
CAISGRGGGGNEQFF
TGTGCCATCAGTGGCCGGGGGGGCGGGGGGAATGAGCAGTTCTTC
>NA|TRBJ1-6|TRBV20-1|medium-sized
CSGPQGPANSPLHF
TGCAGTGGGCCCCAGGGACCCGCGAATTCACCCCTCCACTTT
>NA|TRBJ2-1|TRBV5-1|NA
CASSWGRWNEQFF
TGCGCCAGCAGCTGGGGACGGTGGAATGAGCAGTTCTTC
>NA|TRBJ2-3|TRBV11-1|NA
CASSLYPPTDTQYF
TGTGCCAGCAGCTTATATCCCCCCACAGATACGCAGTATTTT
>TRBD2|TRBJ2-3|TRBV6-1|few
CASSSGGSTDTQYF
TGTGCCAGCAGTAGCGGGGGTAGTACAGATACGCAGTATTTT
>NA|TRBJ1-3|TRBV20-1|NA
CSARDRRVPGNTIYF
TGCAGTGCTAGAGATAGGAGAGTACCTGGAAACACCATATATTTT
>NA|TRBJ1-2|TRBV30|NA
CAWSDDGTNPNYGYTF
TGTGCCTGGAGTGATGACGGGACAAACCCTAACTATGGCTACACCTTC
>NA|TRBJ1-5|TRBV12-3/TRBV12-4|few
CASTLVGNNQPQHF
TGTGCCAGCACCCTAGTGGGCAACAATCAGCCCCAGCATTTT
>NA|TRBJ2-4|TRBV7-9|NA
CASSLDSRVIQYF
TGTGCCAGCAGCTTAGATTCCCGAGTCATTCAGTACTTC
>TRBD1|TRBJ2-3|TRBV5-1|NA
CASSPGQGGTDTQYF
TGCGCCAGCAGCCCGGGACAGGGGGGTACAGATACGCAGTATTTT
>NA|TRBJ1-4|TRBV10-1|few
CASSRQANEKLFF
TGCGCCAGCAGCCGACAAGCTAATGAAAAACTGTTTTTT
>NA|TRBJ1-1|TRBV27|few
CASSLPSEAFF
TGTGCCAGCAGTTTACCGAGTGAAGCTTTCTTT
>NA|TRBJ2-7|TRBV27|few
CASSSGTISYEQYF
TGTGCCAGCAGTTCCGGGACCATCTCCTACGAGCAGTACTTC
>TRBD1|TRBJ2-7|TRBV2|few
CASSRDRSYEQYF
TGTGCCAGCAGTAGGGACAGGTCCTACGAGCAGTACTTC
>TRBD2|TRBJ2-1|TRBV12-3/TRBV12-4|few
CASSSGLAQQFF
TGTGCCAGCAGTTCGGGACTAGCACAGCAGTTCTTC
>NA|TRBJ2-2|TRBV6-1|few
CASSEGGINTGELFF
TGTGCCAGCAGCGAAGGAGGGATAAACACCGGGGAGCTGTTTTTT
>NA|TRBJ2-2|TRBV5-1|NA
CASSPVSGNTGELFF
TGCGCCAGCAGCCCTGTTAGCGGTAACACCGGGGAGCTGTTTTTT
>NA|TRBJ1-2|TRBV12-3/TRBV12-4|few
CASRTKTNYGYTF
TGTGCCAGCAGGACTAAAACTAACTATGGCTACACCTTC
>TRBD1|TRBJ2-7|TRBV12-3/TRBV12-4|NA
CASKPGQGAKEQYF
TGTGCCAGCAAACCGGGACAGGGGGCGAAAGAGCAGTACTTC
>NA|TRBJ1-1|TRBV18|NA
CASSPRQQYTEAFF
TGTGCCAGCTCACCGCGACAGCAGTACACTGAAGCTTTCTTT
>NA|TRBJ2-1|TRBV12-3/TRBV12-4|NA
CASSLGWAEQFF
TGTGCCAGCAGTTTAGGGTGGGCTGAGCAGTTCTTC
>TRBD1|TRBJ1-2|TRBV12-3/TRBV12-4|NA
CASGGTGDISSAGYTF
TGTGCCAGCGGCGGGACAGGGGATATCTCTTCGGCTGGCTACACCTTC
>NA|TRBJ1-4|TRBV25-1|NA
CASSEVTGYEKLFF
TGTGCCAGCAGTGAAGTAACAGGGTATGAAAAACTGTTTTTT
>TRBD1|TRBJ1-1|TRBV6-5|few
CASSYFRDRGSQAFF
TGTGCCAGCAGTTACTTTAGGGACAGGGGGTCTCAAGCTTTCTTT
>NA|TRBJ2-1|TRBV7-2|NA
CAGRGTYNEQFF
TGTGCCGGCCGGGGTACCTACAATGAGCAGTTCTTC
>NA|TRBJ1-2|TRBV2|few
CASGDRYGYTF
TGTGCCAGCGGGGATAGGTATGGCTACACCTTC
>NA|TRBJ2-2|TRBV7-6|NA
CANSVNRAGGELFF
TGTGCCAACAGCGTAAACAGGGCCGGCGGGGAGCTGTTTTTT
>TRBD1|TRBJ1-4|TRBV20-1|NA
CSARDGRDRVDKLFF
TGCAGTGCTAGAGATGGGAGGGACAGGGTTGACAAACTGTTTTTT
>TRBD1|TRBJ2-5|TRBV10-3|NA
CAISRGTGGETQYF
TGTGCCATCAGCCGAGGGACAGGGGGAGAGACCCAGTACTTC
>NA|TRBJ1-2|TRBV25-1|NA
CASRGSDAYYGYTF
TGTGCCAGCAGGGGGAGTGACGCCTACTATGGCTACACCTTC
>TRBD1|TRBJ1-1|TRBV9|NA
CASSTPDRVKTEAFF
TGTGCCAGCAGCACCCCGGACAGGGTTAAGACTGAAGCTTTCTTT
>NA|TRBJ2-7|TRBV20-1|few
CSAPPLSHEQYF
TGCAGTGCTCCGCCACTATCTCACGAGCAGTACTTC
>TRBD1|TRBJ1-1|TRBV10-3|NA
CAIRGDRLMNTEAFF
TGTGCCATCAGGGGGGACAGGCTCATGAACACTGAAGCTTTCTTT
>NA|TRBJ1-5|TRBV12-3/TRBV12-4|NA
CASSLDLGQLVQPQHF
TGTGCCAGCAGTTTAGACCTAGGGCAGTTGGTCCAGCCCCAGCATTTT
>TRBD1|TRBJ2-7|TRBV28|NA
CASSWGQGFSYEQYF
TGTGCCAGCAGTTGGGGACAGGGTTTCAGTTACGAGCAGTACTTC
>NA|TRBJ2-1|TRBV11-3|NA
CASSLGVAGSSYNEQFF
TGTGCCAGCAGCTTAGGTGTAGCAGGGAGCTCCTACAATGAGCAGTTCTTC
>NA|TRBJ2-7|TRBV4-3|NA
CASSQGHLRSEQYF
TGCGCCAGCAGCCAAGGACACCTTAGGAGCGAGCAGTACTTC
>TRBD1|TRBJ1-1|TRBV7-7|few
CASSDRADTEAFF
TGTGCTAGCAGCGACAGGGCGGACACTGAAGCTTTCTTT